Listed here are 24 T cell receptor beta chains from one sample, sequenced in a study of shared clonotypes between healthy human individuals (dated by TCRdb to the early 2020s). Preparation of the library involved the immunoSEQ multiplex PCR assay. TCRdb holds this immuneACCESS table with in-frame rearrangements only. Some clones are missing; in checked studies, unresolved V genes explain under half, and the rest has no known cause. This sample lists over a million clones; 65% to 75% were detected once. The ten biggest clones cover about 1.5% of the sample. The sequenced material came from memory CD4+ T cells sorted from blood. The cell subset or site label for this specimen denotes: CD45RA-negative fraction. These receptors came from a man in his late teens or twenties in good health.

On this clone itself: Other DNA sequences in this sample translate to the same CDR3. CDR3 bases: TGTGCCAGCTCACCACCGACAGGAACTGAAGCTTTCTTT. Amino acids: CASSPPTGTEAFF. The chain recombines TRBV18 with TRBJ1-1; TRBD1 might be the D (6 bases). The V end was cut by 0 bases, the J end by 5 bases, with 7 bases between. Germline V gene sequence: CDR1 KGHSH, CDR2 LQKENI. The CDR3 is 13 residues long.

The chain links TRBV28 to TRBJ2-1, with TRBD2 identical over 10 bases. CDR1 and CDR2 from the germline V gene are MDHEN and SYDVKM. The CDR3 covers 15 residues. Trimming removed 4 bases from V and 7 bases from J; junction bases left unmatched: 7. CDR3 region: CASSSTSGTRNEQFF. CDR3 coding DNA: TGTGCCAGCAGTTCTACTAGCGGGACAAGGAATGAGCAGTTCTTC.

The rearrangement links TRBV5-6 to TRBJ1-6; 7 bases fit TRBD1. CDR1 and CDR2 (germline): SGHDT, YYEEEE. After removal of 4 bases from V and 4 bases from J, the junction contained 14 bases not matched to a gene. The CDR3 has 18 amino acids. CDR3 bases: TGTGCCAGCAGCCCCACGACAGAGCGGGGACAGTATAATTCACCCCTCCACTTT. Residues: CASSPTTERGQYNSPLHF. Full variable domain (missing parts from reference TRBV5-6 and TRBJ1-6): DAGVTQSPTHLIKTRGQQVTLRCSPKSGHDTVSWYQQALGQGPQFIFQYYEEEERQRGNFPDRFSGHQFPNYSSELNVNALLLGDSALYLCASSPTTERGQYNSPLHFGNGTRLTVT.

The rearrangement uses TRBV29-1 and TRBJ2-1; TRBD2 might be the D (6 bases). The germline V and J ends were trimmed by 7 bases and 4 bases, with 11 bases remaining between them. The germline gives CDR1 SQVTM, CDR2 ANQGSEA. The CDR3 is 12 residues long. CDR3 nucleotides: TGCAGCGCACGAGGGACTTACAATGAGCAGTTCTTC. Its protein is CSARGTYNEQFF.

As for this clone: Other DNA sequences from this sample encode an identical CDR3 as well. The genes are TRBV6-5 and TRBJ2-7, with a weak D call TRBD1 (8 bases). The V and J ends lost 2 bases and 3 bases respectively, with 14 bases between them. The CDR3 extends over 15 amino acids. Germline V gene lookup returns CDR1 MNHEY and CDR2 SVGAGI. This CDR3 reads CASSYSGTGLYEQYF. The DNA for the CDR3 is TGTGCCAGCAGTTACAGCGGGACAGGCCTCTACGAGCAGTACTTC.

This clone was observed once. This rearrangement joins TRBV25-1 to TRBJ2-1, with TRBD2 matching 8 bases. The CDR3 totals 16 residues. Germline values: CDR1 MGHDK, CDR2 SYGVNS. J lost 6 bases, V lost 5 bases, and 12 bases had no gene match. As DNA, the CDR3 is TGTGCCAGCAGTTCCCGCGGGGGACTAGTTGGCAATGAGCAGTTCTTC. It encodes CASSSRGGLVGNEQFF.

This clone showed up just a few times. This chain connects TRBV5-6 to TRBJ1-5, with D possibly TRBD1 on 5 matching bases. V was cut by 4 bases and J by 0 bases, with 17 bases left in between. CDR3 length: 17 residues. The V gene's germline CDR1 is SGHDT and CDR2 YYEEEE. The CDR3 reads CASSARPGVNSNQPQHF. CDR3 in DNA: TGTGCCAGCAGCGCCCGTCCGGGGGTTAATAGCAATCAGCCCCAGCATTTT. Variable domain in full (rest from reference TRBV5-6 and TRBJ1-5): DAGVTQSPTHLIKTRGQQVTLRCSPKSGHDTVSWYQQALGQGPQFIFQYYEEEERQRGNFPDRFSGHQFPNYSSELNVNALLLGDSALYLCASSARPGVNSNQPQHFGDGTRLSIL.

This clone has just a few counts. V usage is TRBV19 and J usage is TRBJ1-5; D not certain. The length of the CDR3 is 13 residues. The V end was cut by 4 bases, the J end by 4 bases, with 8 bases between. The V gene's germline CDR1 is LNHDA and CDR2 SQIVND (reference sequence). The CDR3 loop is CASSKVWNQPQHF. The CDR3 coding sequence is TGTGCCAGTAGTAAGGTTTGGAATCAGCCCCAGCATTTT.

CDR3 sequence: CAISEADQYNEQFF. As DNA, the CDR3 is TGTGCCATCAGTGAGGCGGACCAGTACAATGAGCAGTTCTTC. This chain connects TRBV10-3 to TRBJ2-1; D remains unclear. The CDR3 is 14 amino acids. V lost 2 bases and J lost 4, with 9 bases in between. Germline CDR1 ENHRY, CDR2 SYGVKD.

V is TRBV5-1 and J is TRBJ2-1; 8 bases align to TRBD2. Germline V gene sequence: CDR1 SGHRS, CDR2 YFSETQ. The V and J ends lost 2 bases and 3 bases, in that order; junction bases with no gene match: 7. The CDR3 covers 16 residues. The CDR3 DNA reads as TGCGCCAGCAGCTTACAGAGCGGGAGTCGCTACAATGAGCAGTTCTTC. Translation: CASSLQSGSRYNEQFF.

The V call is TRBV19, the J call TRBJ2-3, with TRBD2 matching over 9 bases. This CDR3 has 15 residues. Germline CDR1 LNHDA, CDR2 SQIVND (reference sequence). J lost 3 bases, V lost 3 bases, and 4 bases had no gene match. The CDR3 is CASSISGGPTDTQYF. The DNA of the CDR3 is TGTGCCAGTAGTATCAGCGGGGGGCCGACAGATACGCAGTATTTT.

This clone occurred a few times. The chain uses TRBV15 and TRBJ1-2, with 7 bases identical to TRBD1. The V and J ends lost 7 bases and 9 bases, in that order; junction bases with no gene match: 11. The CDR3 has 13 residues. Germline V lookup: CDR1 LNHNV, CDR2 YYDKDF (reference sequence). The CDR3 protein is CATTGTADDSYTF. Here the CDR3 DNA reads TGTGCCACCACCGGGACAGCGGACGATAGCTACACCTTC. Complete variable domain (other parts from reference TRBV15 and TRBJ1-2): DAMVIQNPRYQVTQFGKPVTLSCSQTLNHNVMYWYQQKSSQAPKLLFHYYDKDFNNEADTPDNFQSRRPNTSFCFLDIRSPGLGDTAMYLCATTGTADDSYTFGSGTRLTVV.

The chain recombines TRBV6-6 with TRBJ1-1; no clear D gene. V lost 0 bases to trimming and J lost 3 bases, with 8 bases between them. The CDR3 covers 14 residues. The germline V gene encodes CDR1 MNHNY and CDR2 SVGAGI (reference sequence). The CDR3, as DNA: TGTGCCAGCAGTTACTCGGGTAGGGACACTGAAGCTTTCTTT. Amino acids: CASSYSGRDTEAFF.

The chain couples TRBV27 to TRBJ1-2, with 9 bases fitting TRBD1. After removal of 6 bases from V and 4 bases from J, the junction contained 18 bases not matched to a gene. Germline assignment: CDR1 MNHEY and CDR2 SMNVEV (reference sequence). CDR3 length equals 18 residues. The CDR3 DNA is TGTGCCAGCAGCATAAGGCCCGCCGGGACAGGGATGGTCTATGGCTACACCTTC. This sequence encodes CASSIRPAGTGMVYGYTF.

V and J are TRBV28 and TRBJ2-5; 12 bases agree with TRBD2. Unmatched junction bases numbered 2, after V lost 4 bases and J lost 5 bases. CDR1 is MDHEN and CDR2 is SYDVKM in the germline V gene. The CDR3 sequence is 14 residues long. The DNA of the CDR3 is TGTGCCAGCAGTTGGGGGACTAGCGGGGAGACCCAGTACTTC. It codes for CASSWGTSGETQYF. Full variable domain (outside the CDR3, taken from reference TRBV28 and TRBJ2-5): DVKVTQSSRYLVKRTGEKVFLECVQDMDHENMFWYRQDPGLGLRLIYFSYDVKMKEKGDIPEGYSVSREKKERFSLILESASTNQTSMYLCASSWGTSGETQYFGPGTRLLVL.

The chain combines TRBV21-1 with TRBJ1-4; the table's D call of TRBD1 was not tested on the DNA. TRBV21-1 represents a pseudogene. There are 14 residues in the CDR3. The CDR3 DNA is TGTGCCAGCAAGGAACAGGGGACGAGTGAAAAACTGTTTTTT. Its protein product is CASKEQGTSEKLFF.

The rearrangement uses TRBV5-1 and TRBJ1-3; D ambiguous. This CDR3 is built from 16 residues. The V gene's germline CDR1 is SGHRS and CDR2 YFSETQ. Trimming pared 0 bases from V and 0 bases from J, leaving 10 bases between. CDR3 region: CASSLEPRVSGNTIYF. CDR3 DNA sequence: TGCGCCAGCAGCTTGGAGCCAAGGGTCTCTGGAAACACCATATATTTT.

This clone was detected a few times. The chain employs TRBV5-6 and TRBJ1-1; D not certain. Germline CDR1 SGHDT, CDR2 YYEEEE. V lost 0 bases and J 1 base, leaving 7 bases between the germline ends. The CDR3 has 14 amino acids. This CDR3 is CASSLGSGNTEAFF. CDR3 coding DNA: TGTGCCAGCAGCTTGGGCTCCGGGAACACTGAAGCTTTCTTT.

The J gene is TRBJ2-7, the V gene TRBV10-2; possibly TRBD2 for D (6 bases). CDR3 size: 14 residues. Germline assignment: CDR1 WSHSY and CDR2 SAAADI. Trimming pared 0 bases from V and 0 bases from J, leaving 6 bases between. Here the CDR3 reads CASSESGGSYEQYF. Here the CDR3 DNA reads TGCGCCAGCAGTGAGTCGGGGGGCTCCTACGAGCAGTACTTC.

In regard to this clone: Other DNA sequences in the sample encode the same CDR3. The rearrangement links TRBV5-1 to TRBJ2-7; 8 nucleotides agree with TRBD2. The CDR3 is 15 amino acids. Germline V gene lookup returns CDR1 SGHRS and CDR2 YFSETQ. V lost 0 bases to trimming and J lost 3 bases; unmatched junction nucleotides: 5. CDR3 DNA: TGCGCCAGCAGCTTGGGAGGCGGGGGGCGCTACGAGCAGTACTTC. The encoded protein is CASSLGGGGRYEQYF.

The chain carries TRBV28 and TRBJ2-7; D is unresolved. The length of the CDR3 is 14 residues. Trimming stripped 6 bases from V and 6 bases from J, with 18 bases between. The V gene's germline CDR1 is MDHEN and CDR2 SYDVKM. The CDR3 loop reads CASRLPFPTGEQYF. The DNA for the CDR3 is TGTGCCAGCAGACTCCCCTTTCCCACTGGCGAGCAGTACTTC.

The V call is TRBV6-5, the J call TRBJ2-7, with a tentative D call TRBD2 (5 bases). The CDR3 extends over 14 amino acids. Germline V lookup: CDR1 MNHEY, CDR2 SVGAGI. The V and J ends lost 7 bases and 0 bases respectively, with 13 bases between them. The CDR3 coding sequence is TGTGCCAGCACCGCCAGGACTGGCTCCTACGAGCAGTACTTC. Translating it yields CASTARTGSYEQYF.

The rearrangement joins TRBV4-3 to TRBJ1-1; tentatively, D is TRBD1 (5 bases). V gave up 4 bases and J gave up 1 base, with 10 bases separating them. Germline CDR1 reads LGHNA; CDR2 reads YSLEER. The CDR3 spans 14 residues. In DNA, the CDR3 is TGCGCCAGCAGCCCGACCGACAGGAACACTGAAGCTTTCTTT. Translating it yields CASSPTDRNTEAFF.

The rearrangement joins TRBV7-9 to TRBJ2-5; 12 bases align to TRBD2. Unmatched junction bases numbered 10, after V lost 7 bases and J lost 4 bases. The CDR3 runs to 16 residues. Germline-derived CDR1 and CDR2 are SEHNR and FQNEAQ (reference sequence). In DNA form, the CDR3 reads TGTGCCAGCACCCTGACTAGCGGGGGAGGTAGAGAGACCCAGTACTTC. This codes for CASTLTSGGGRETQYF. The whole variable domain, filled in from reference TRBV7-9 and TRBJ2-5, reads DTGVSQNPRHKITKRGQNVTFRCDPISEHNRLYWYRQTLGQGPEFLTYFQNEAQLEKSRLLSDRFSAERPKGSFSTLEIQRTEQGDSAMYLCASTLTSGGGRETQYFGPGTRLLVL.